The rows below give T cell receptor beta chains drawn from one sample of a study of early T cells in non-severe SARS-CoV-2 infection. MiXCR was run by TCRdb on the 5' RACE reads, yielding one entry per CDR3 protein. Of more than 95,000 distinct CDR3 sequences detected, around 14% appear once; the ten largest clones hold roughly 22%. Source material: whole blood. The receptors here all came from an adult who was a healthcare worker with PCR-confirmed SARS-CoV-2 infection or an uninfected control (not recorded which). CDR3s include the opening cysteine and the closing phenylalanine or tryptophan. Each record gives: V gene, clone size, J gene, D gene, CDR3 DNA, CDR3 protein. D genes are given only for firm matches. Size is stated for part of the rows, as once, few or many counts, or as a class when the clone is expanded.

TRBV29-1	few	TRBJ2-2	.	TGCAGCGTTGCTTCCAGCGGGGAGCTGTTTTTT	CSVASSGELFF
TRBV9	few	TRBJ2-7	.	TGTGCCAGCAGCGTAGAAGCCCGGGACGAGCAGTACTTC	CASSVEARDEQYF
TRBV6-5	.	TRBJ2-7	.	TGTGCCAGCAGTTATAATTCAGGCAGCTACGAGCAGTACTTC	CASSYNSGSYEQYF
TRBV29-1	many	TRBJ2-1	.	TGCAGCGTTTCTAGGGGGGGAGGGGAGCAGTTCTTC	CSVSRGGGEQFF
TRBV7-9	few	TRBJ2-5	TRBD2	TGTGCCAGCAGCTTCTTGATTCCGGTTAGCGGGGAGCCTGGCCCCCAAGAGACCCAGTACTTC	CASSFLIPVSGEPGPQETQYF
TRBV5-4	.	TRBJ2-1	.	TGTGCCAGCAGCCCCCAGGGAAGCGATGAGCAGTTCTTC	CASSPQGSDEQFF
TRBV6-1	many	TRBJ2-2	TRBD2	TGTGCCAGCAGTGAAGGGGGGGGCACCGGGGAGCTGTTTTTT	CASSEGGGTGELFF
TRBV12-3/TRBV12-4	many	TRBJ2-6	.	TGTGCCAGCAGTTTGGGGGTCCAGGGAAGGTCTGGGGCCAACGTCCTGACTTTC	CASSLGVQGRSGANVLTF
TRBV12-5	few	TRBJ1-5	TRBD1	TGTGCTAGTGGGACGGATCAAACAGGGGCCCAGCATTTT	CASGTDQTGAQHF
TRBV7-9	.	TRBJ2-7	TRBD2	TGTGCCAGCAGCCCAAGTGGGAGGGCCAAAGTCTACGAGCAGTACTTC	CASSPSGRAKVYEQYF
TRBV3-1	few	TRBJ1-1	TRBD1	TGTGCCAGCAGCCCCCGGACAGGGGGCTTGGCTTTCTTT	CASSPRTGGLAFF
TRBV20-1	.	TRBJ1-2	.	TGCAGTGCTAGAAGGGTGGCGGGGGCGCGAGGCTACACCTTC	CSARRVAGARGYTF
TRBV29-1	.	TRBJ2-5	.	TGCAGCGTTGAGGGCCTGGCGACGTTCGGGAAAGAGACCCAGTACTTC	CSVEGLATFGKETQYF
TRBV20-1	few	TRBJ2-5	TRBD2	TGCAGTGCTAGAGCTCTTGAATGGCGGGGGGATCCAGAGACCCAGTACTTC	CSARALEWRGDPETQYF
TRBV15	.	TRBJ2-3	.	TGTGCCACCAGCCCAAGGGGCTTAAGGGATACGCAGTATTTT	CATSPRGLRDTQYF
TRBV5-8	.	TRBJ2-2	.	TGTGCCAGCAGCTTGGATCTGGGGAACACCGGGGAGCTGTTTTTT	CASSLDLGNTGELFF
TRBV27	few	TRBJ2-7	.	TGTGCCAGCAGTCGGTGGGGGCAGGTCTACGAGCAGTACTTC	CASSRWGQVYEQYF
TRBV4-1	many	TRBJ2-3	.	TGCGCCAGCAGCCAAGAAGAGCGGATATACACAGATACGCAGTATTTT	CASSQEERIYTDTQYF
TRBV6-1	.	TRBJ2-7	TRBD1	TGTGCCAGCAGTGAAGCCGGGACAGGGGCCTACGAGCAGTACTTC	CASSEAGTGAYEQYF
TRBV6-4	.	TRBJ2-2	.	TGTGCCAGCAGTGACACGAGAGGCCGGGAGCTGTTTTTT	CASSDTRGRELFF
TRBV3-1	few	TRBJ1-6	.	TGTGCCAGCAGTGCCGACCGGACTTCACCCCTCCACTTT	CASSADRTSPLHF
TRBV20-1	few	TRBJ2-3	TRBD1	TGCAGTGCTAGAGCCCCCCGGGACAGGGGATCAGATACGCAGTATTTT	CSARAPRDRGSDTQYF
TRBV6-6	.	TRBJ1-1	.	TGTGCCAGCAGTTACGGAGGACAGACCTCTGAAGCTTTCTTT	CASSYGGQTSEAFF
TRBV11-2	many	TRBJ2-7	TRBD1	TGTGCCAGCAGCCGACAGGGTTACGAGCAGTACTTC	CASSRQGYEQYF
TRBV12-5	few	TRBJ2-3	.	TGTGCTAGTGGTTACGACAGAAATACGCAGTATTTT	CASGYDRNTQYF
TRBV4-1	few	TRBJ2-6	.	TGCGCCAGCAGTTACACTGGGGCCAACGTCCTGACTTTC	CASSYTGANVLTF
TRBV6-6	.	TRBJ2-7	.	TGTGCCAGCAGACAAATGGGCGGCGGCTACGAGCAGTACTTC	CASRQMGGGYEQYF
TRBV12-3/TRBV12-4	.	TRBJ2-1	TRBD2	TGTGCCAGCAGTCCCCCCGCTAGCGGGGGGTACAATGAGCAGTTCTTC	CASSPPASGGYNEQFF
TRBV5-5	.	TRBJ2-7	.	TGTGCCAGCAGCTTGAGGCCCGGGCCCTACTCCTACGAGCAGTACTTC	CASSLRPGPYSYEQYF
TRBV9	.	TRBJ2-6	.	TGTGCCAGCAGCGTAGGTACCGGGGCCAACGTCCTGACTTTC	CASSVGTGANVLTF
TRBV5-1	.	TRBJ2-7	TRBD1	TGCGCCAGCAGCAACAGGGGGACGAACTACGAGCAGTACTTC	CASSNRGTNYEQYF
TRBV3-1	many	TRBJ1-2	.	TGTGCCAGCAGCCAAGTTGGAGGAGGATACTATGGCTACACCTTC	CASSQVGGGYYGYTF
TRBV19	.	TRBJ2-5	TRBD1	TGTGCCAACAGGGGCGGGGAGACCCAGTACTTC	CANRGGETQYF
TRBV9	.	TRBJ2-3	.	TGTGCCAGCAGCTCGAGGAGGGGGAGCACAGATACGCAGTATTTT	CASSSRRGSTDTQYF
TRBV2	few	TRBJ2-2	.	TGTGCCAGCAGTTCCCCAGGGACGGCCGGGGAGCTGTTTTTT	CASSSPGTAGELFF
TRBV7-6	.	TRBJ2-1	.	TGTGCCAGCAGCAACGAGGGGCAGAATGAGCAGTTCTTC	CASSNEGQNEQFF
TRBV6-5	few	TRBJ1-1	.	TGTGCCAGCAGTACCTCACAGAACACTGAAGCTTTCTTT	CASSTSQNTEAFF
TRBV5-1	once	TRBJ1-4	TRBD1	TGCGCCAGCAGTTTTACACAGGGGGCAGGAGAAAAACTGTTTTTT	CASSFTQGAGEKLFF
TRBV6-1	few	TRBJ1-5	.	TGTGCCAGCAGTGAAATGAGTCAGATTAGCAATCAGCCCCAGCATTTT	CASSEMSQISNQPQHF
TRBV5-6	.	TRBJ1-2	.	TGTGCCAGCAGCCCCTCCGACAGACTCTATGGCTACACCTTC	CASSPSDRLYGYTF
TRBV12-3/TRBV12-4	.	TRBJ2-3	.	TGTGCCAGCAGTTTATCGCAGGGTAAAACTACGCAGTATTTT	CASSLSQGKTTQYF
TRBV4-2	.	TRBJ1-4	.	TGTGCCAGCAGCCAAGATACGACAGCCTCTAATGAAAAACTGTTTTTT	CASSQDTTASNEKLFF
TRBV15	.	TRBJ2-7	.	TGTGCCACCAGCAGATTCCGGGACGCCTCCTACGAGCAGTACTTC	CATSRFRDASYEQYF
TRBV15	few	TRBJ2-1	.	TGTGCCACCAGCCCCAGAGGGGGGACCCCCTACAATGAGCAGTTCTTC	CATSPRGGTPYNEQFF
TRBV7-9	few	TRBJ2-2	.	TGTGCCAGCAGCCCCTGGAACACCGGGGAGCTGTTTTTT	CASSPWNTGELFF
TRBV10-3	few	TRBJ2-2	.	TGTGCCATCAGTGAGTCGAACCCTTCCACCGGGGAGCTGTTTTTT	CAISESNPSTGELFF
TRBV12-3/TRBV12-4	few	TRBJ1-5	TRBD1	TGTGCCAGTGGATGGGACAGTTATCAGCCCCAGCATTTT	CASGWDSYQPQHF
TRBV10-3	.	TRBJ2-7	.	TGTGCCATCGACGGCAGCTCCTACGAGCAGTACTTC	CAIDGSSYEQYF
TRBV5-6	.	TRBJ2-2	.	TGTGCCAGCAGCTTGGGGATTTGGACCGGGGAGCTGTTTTTT	CASSLGIWTGELFF
TRBV12-3/TRBV12-4	.	TRBJ2-4	.	TGTGCCAGCAGCCCCCTCCTGGGAGGCGACATTCAGTACTTC	CASSPLLGGDIQYF
TRBV3-1	.	TRBJ1-3	.	TGTGCCAGCAGCCTGGCGGTGGCTGGAAACACCATATATTTT	CASSLAVAGNTIYF
TRBV20-1	few	TRBJ2-2	TRBD1	TGCAGTGCTGCAGGGGGCTTGAACACCGGGGAGCTGTTTTTT	CSAAGGLNTGELFF
TRBV4-1	many	TRBJ2-7	TRBD2	TGCGCCAGCAGCCAGCCCGGGGGGGGCTCCTACGAGCAGTACTTC	CASSQPGGGSYEQYF
TRBV7-3	few	TRBJ1-2	TRBD1	TGTGCCAGCAGGGCGACAGGGCAGGATGGCTACACCTTC	CASRATGQDGYTF
TRBV7-9	few	TRBJ2-1	TRBD2	TGTGCCAGCAGCAGCGGGACTTCCTACAATGAGCAGTTCTTC	CASSSGTSYNEQFF
TRBV14	.	TRBJ2-7	.	TGTGCCAGCAGCCAAGCCCACACCGGATCACAGCAGTACTTC	CASSQAHTGSQQYF
TRBV5-1	few	TRBJ1-3	.	TGCGCCAGCAGCTTGGATGAGGGGCAAGGAAACACCATATATTTT	CASSLDEGQGNTIYF
TRBV30	many	TRBJ1-1	.	TGTGCCTGGAGTAGGGGCACTGAAGCTTTCTTT	CAWSRGTEAFF
TRBV7-8	many	TRBJ1-2	.	TGTGCCAGCAGCCCTAGGGTCTCCCGGGCCTATGGCTACACCTTC	CASSPRVSRAYGYTF
TRBV29-1	.	TRBJ2-4	.	TGCAGCGTTGCCCAGGACATTCAGTACTTC	CSVAQDIQYF